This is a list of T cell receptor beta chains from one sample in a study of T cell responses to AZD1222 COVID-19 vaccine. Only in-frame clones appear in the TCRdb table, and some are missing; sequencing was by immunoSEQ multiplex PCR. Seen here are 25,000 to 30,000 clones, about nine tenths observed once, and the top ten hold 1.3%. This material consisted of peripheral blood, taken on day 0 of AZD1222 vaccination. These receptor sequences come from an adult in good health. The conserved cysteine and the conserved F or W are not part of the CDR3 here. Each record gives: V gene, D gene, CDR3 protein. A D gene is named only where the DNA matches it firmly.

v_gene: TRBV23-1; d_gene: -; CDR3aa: ASSQRLQGNQPQH
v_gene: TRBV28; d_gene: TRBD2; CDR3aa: ASSFGAGVWQF
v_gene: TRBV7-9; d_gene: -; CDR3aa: ASSIQGLSYGYT
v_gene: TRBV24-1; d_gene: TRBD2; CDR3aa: ATSDPGTSGSDEQY
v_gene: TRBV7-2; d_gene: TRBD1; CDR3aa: ASSQTGAGGYT
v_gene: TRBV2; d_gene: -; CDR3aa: ASSGRGGNQPQH
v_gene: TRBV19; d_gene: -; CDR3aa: ASKTGGSSYYGYT
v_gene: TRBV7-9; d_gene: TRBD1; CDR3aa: ASSFSSGTGVPRQY
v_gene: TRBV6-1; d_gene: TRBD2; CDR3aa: ASSTGLAGSYKQY
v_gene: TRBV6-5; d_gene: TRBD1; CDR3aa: ASSLDRGYYGYT
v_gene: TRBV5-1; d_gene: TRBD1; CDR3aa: ASSLGQGGRTGELF
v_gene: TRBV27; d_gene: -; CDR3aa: ASSRSPAGLSSYEQY
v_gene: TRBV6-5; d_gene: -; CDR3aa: ASSYSVDQPQH
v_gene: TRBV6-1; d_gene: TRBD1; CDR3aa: ASSDRDRAMNSPLH
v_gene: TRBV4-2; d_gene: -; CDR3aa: ASSQEEPSVEGYT
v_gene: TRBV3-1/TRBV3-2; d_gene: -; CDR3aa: ASSRDRTGGSYEQY
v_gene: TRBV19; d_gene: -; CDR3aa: ASSPGRNYGYT
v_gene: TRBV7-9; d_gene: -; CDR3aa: ASSYLGTGELF
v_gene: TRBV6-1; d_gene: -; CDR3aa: ASSEAAGGSGNTIY
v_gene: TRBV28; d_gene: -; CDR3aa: ASRPSGSLSYEQY
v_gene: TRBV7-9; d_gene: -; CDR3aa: ASSPSRGRENTEAF
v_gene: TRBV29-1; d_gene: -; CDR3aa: SVERQQDTEAF
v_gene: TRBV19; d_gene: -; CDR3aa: ASSIKGPKGQPQH
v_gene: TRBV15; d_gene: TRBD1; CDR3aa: ATSRGRTGGGEKLF
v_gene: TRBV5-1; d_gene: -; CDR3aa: ASSWDSGADTQY
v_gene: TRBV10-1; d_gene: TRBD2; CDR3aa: ASSESGGRKY
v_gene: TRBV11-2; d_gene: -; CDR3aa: ASTPSWGVSYT
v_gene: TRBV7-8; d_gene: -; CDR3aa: ASSLNSLFSETQY
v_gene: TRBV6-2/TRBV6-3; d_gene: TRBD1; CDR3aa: ASSYTAFSRDSEPQH
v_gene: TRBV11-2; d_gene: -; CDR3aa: ASSLDRLTGYT
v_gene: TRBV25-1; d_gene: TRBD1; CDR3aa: ASRETGSTGELF
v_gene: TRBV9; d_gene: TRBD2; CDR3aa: ASSRGRTSGYNEQF
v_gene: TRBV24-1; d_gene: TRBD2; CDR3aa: ATSDQSGGRYEQY
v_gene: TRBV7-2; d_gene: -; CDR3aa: ASSLKHGNEQF
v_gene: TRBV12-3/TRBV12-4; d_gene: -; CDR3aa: ASSLRTYEQY
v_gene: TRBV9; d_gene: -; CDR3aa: ASSVEGTRVLSGNTIY
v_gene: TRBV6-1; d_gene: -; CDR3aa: ASSERTDTLSNQPQH
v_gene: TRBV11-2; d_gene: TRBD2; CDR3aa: ASSFGLAGSFYEQY
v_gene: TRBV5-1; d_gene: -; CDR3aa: ASSPPGGDYGYT
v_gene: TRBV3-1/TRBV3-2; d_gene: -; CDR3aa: ASSQEQAPVKEQY
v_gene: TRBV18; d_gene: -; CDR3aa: ASSPGVQGEQF
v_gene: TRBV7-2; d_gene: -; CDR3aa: ASREGGGSSYNEQF
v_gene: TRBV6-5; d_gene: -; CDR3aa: ASSYSQTEAF
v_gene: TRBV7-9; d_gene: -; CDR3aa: ASSSHQGYVETQY
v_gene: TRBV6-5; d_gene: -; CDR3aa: ASSYASNTEAF
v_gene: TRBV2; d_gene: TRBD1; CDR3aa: ASRRPGQGFSGANVLT
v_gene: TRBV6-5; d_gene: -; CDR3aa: ASRRTENSNQPQH
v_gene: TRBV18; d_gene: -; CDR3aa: ASSQTGLGEQY
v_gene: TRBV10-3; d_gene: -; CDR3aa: AISESNGPYEQY